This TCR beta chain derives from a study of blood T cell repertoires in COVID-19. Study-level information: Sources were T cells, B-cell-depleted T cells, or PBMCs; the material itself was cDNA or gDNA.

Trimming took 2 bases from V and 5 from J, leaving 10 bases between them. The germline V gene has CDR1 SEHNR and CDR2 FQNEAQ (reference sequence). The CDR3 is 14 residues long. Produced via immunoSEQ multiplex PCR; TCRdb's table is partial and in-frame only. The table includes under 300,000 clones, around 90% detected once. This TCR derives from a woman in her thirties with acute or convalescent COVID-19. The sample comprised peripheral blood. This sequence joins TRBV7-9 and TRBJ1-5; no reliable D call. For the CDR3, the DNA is TGTGCCAGCAGCTTAACGCCCGCGGATCAGCCCCAGCATTTT. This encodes CASSLTPADQPQHF.